This T cell receptor beta chain was captured by sequencing in a study of blood T cell repertoires in COVID-19. About the study: Donors in the United States, Italy and Spain gave samples during acute or convalescent COVID-19. The analysed material was cDNA or gDNA that came from T cells, B-cell-depleted T cells, or PBMCs.

In the original workflow: Nucleated cell counts were estimated from reference gene primer amplification. Profiled with immunoSEQ multiplex PCR; TCRdb holds only in-frame clones, not every one. The V and J calls and clone size were taken over from that table, and D and trimming were inferred from the DNA. The sample holds over 100,000 clones, 84% seen once. CDR3 length equals 10 residues. Trimming took off 6 bases at V and 6 bases at J, with 4 bases between the two ends. Germline V CDR1 and CDR2: SNHLY, FYNNEI. The material sequenced was peripheral blood. The chain recombines TRBV2 with TRBJ2-3; no firm D call. This clonotype originated in a human donor in a cohort sampled during active COVID-19. The CDR3 loop is CASRRDTQYF. The CDR3 DNA sequence: TGTGCCAGCAGGCGGGATACGCAGTATTTT. The variable domain in full, with the rest retrieved from reference TRBV2 and TRBJ2-3, is EPEVTQTPSHQVTQMGQEVILRCVPISNHLYFYWYRQILGQKVEFLVSFYNNEISEKSEIFDDQFSVERPDGSNFTLKIRSTKLEDSAMYFCASRRDTQYFGPGTRLTVL.